This T cell receptor (beta chain) was retrieved from a study of blood T cell repertoires in COVID-19. Per the germline V gene, CDR1 is SGHRS and CDR2 is YFSETQ. There are 19 residues in the CDR3. V was pared by 0 bases and J by 6 bases, with 18 bases of the junction left unmatched. Original processing methods: Nucleated cell number was recorded as an estimate derived from reference gene primer amplification. The method was immunoSEQ multiplex PCR; TCRdb's version includes in-frame clones alone and lacks a portion of them. V, J and clone size derive from that table, while D and trimming were established from the DNA sequence. The sample lists approximately 200,000 clones, over 75% occurring once. In its sample, this clone was seen a few times.

This chain joins TRBV5-1 and TRBJ2-4; TRBD2 matches at 7 bases. The specimen sequenced was peripheral blood. The receptor was derived from a human donor with active or convalescent COVID-19. The donor label of this sample is uncertain. CDR3 region: CASSLAPGGFTRGRNIQYF. The CDR3 coding sequence is TGCGCCAGCAGCTTGGCCCCCGGGGGTTTTACCCGCGGGAGAAACATTCAGTACTTC.